The clone carrying this TCR beta chain has only a few counts. Its antigen is not known. This sample stems from a study of blood T cells in healthy people across ages. This CDR3 comprises 13 residues. The germline V gene encodes CDR1 SQVTM and CDR2 ANQGSEA. Alongside a J-beta primer mix, a sample-barcoded 5' primer served in a second PCR lasting about 7 to 12 cycles. Carrying 12 random nucleotides, a template-switch adaptor labeled each individual cDNA molecule. TCRdb fed the 5' RACE reads into MiXCR, producing one record per CDR3 protein. This sample has 800,000 to 1,300,000 distinct CDR3 sequences; about 23% occur once, and the top ten carry approximately 0.71%. The donors, aged about 6 to 95, were healthy Caucasians from Russia. Regarding the study as a whole: As age increased, TCR beta diversity per million T cells fell in a roughly linear fashion.

The same specimen was also included in a second study, on T cells of mothers and their children. Turning to that study: Over 9 million reads per mother and some 3 million per child were obtained.

Material for sequencing was blood. The gene calls are TRBV29-1 and TRBJ2-5; D perhaps matches TRBD2 (6 bases). TRBJ2-7 matches the DNA end more closely, so the J call is doubtful. This receptor was obtained from a girl aged 2 to 9 in good health. The DNA for the CDR3 is TGCAGCGTTGCCTTGACTAGGCGTGGCGAGCAGTACTTC. It is translated as CSVALTRRGEQYF.